The 21 T cell receptor beta chains given below trace back to one sample, sequenced in a study of graft-versus-host responses after intestinal transplantation. These TCRs' antigens remain unknown. The method was immunoSEQ multiplex PCR; TCRdb's version includes in-frame clones alone and lacks a portion of them. The profile shows over 75,000 clones, roughly nine tenths of them singletons. Sequencing was performed on unstimulated CD4+ T cells sorted from spleen or lymph node cells, taken before intestinal transplant. The receptors were gathered from a human donor who received an intestinal transplant.

This chain connects TRBV6-5 to TRBJ2-1; 9 nucleotides line up with TRBD2. The J segment lost 6 bases and the V segment lost 2 bases, leaving 8 bases of the junction unmatched. The CDR3 is made up of 16 amino acids. CDR1 is MNHEY, CDR2 SVGAGI, per germline. As DNA, the CDR3 is TGTGCCAGCAGTTACCATGCTAGCGGGGCTCTCAATGAGCAGTTCTTC. Translated, it gives CASSYHASGALNEQFF.

The chain joins TRBV19 to TRBJ2-1, with D maybe TRBD1 (6 bases). CDR1 and CDR2 (germline): LNHDA, SQIVND (reference sequence). The CDR3 runs to 16 residues. Trimming removed 5 bases from V and 8 bases from J, with 22 bases in between. The CDR3 sequence: CASSDPAGTQKDEQFF. As DNA, the CDR3 is TGTGCCAGTAGTGATCCCGCCGGGACACAGAAGGATGAGCAGTTCTTC. The whole variable domain, filled in from reference TRBV19 and TRBJ2-1, reads DGGITQSPKYLFRKEGQNVTLSCEQNLNHDAMYWYRQDPGQGLRLIYYSQIVNDFQKGDIAEGYSVSREKKESFPLTVTSAQKNPTAFYLCASSDPAGTQKDEQFFGPGTRLTVL.

J is TRBJ2-7 and V is TRBV6-5, with D perhaps TRBD2 (7 bases). Trimming pared 0 bases from V and 6 bases from J, leaving 12 bases between. Germline V gene data show CDR1 as MNHEY and CDR2 as SVGAGI. The CDR3 loop spans 14 amino acids. CDR3 amino acids: CASSYSGGLGEQYF. CDR3 bases: TGTGCCAGCAGTTACTCCGGGGGGCTGGGCGAGCAGTACTTC.

The chain is built from TRBV10-3 and TRBJ2-1; 9 bases line up with TRBD1. The germline V gene encodes CDR1 ENHRY and CDR2 SYGVKD. CDR3 length: 16 residues. Trimming cost V 6 bases and J 0 bases; bases outside gene matches: 6. The CDR3 DNA sequence: TGTGCCATCAGGCCCGGGACAGGGAGCTCCTACAATGAGCAGTTCTTC. Amino acid sequence: CAIRPGTGSSYNEQFF.

This clone was counted a single time. The rearrangement links TRBV9 to TRBJ1-3; a weak D match, TRBD1 (5 bases). With 4 bases removed from V and 0 bases from J, the gap between germline ends came to 8 bases. From germline, CDR1 is SGDLS and CDR2 YYNGEE. The CDR3 runs 14 residues. Here the CDR3 reads CASSPGFSGNTIYF. The CDR3 nucleotides read TGTGCCAGCAGCCCAGGGTTCTCTGGAAACACCATATATTTT. The variable domain in full, completed from reference TRBV9 and TRBJ1-3, reads DSGVTQTPKHLITATGQRVTLRCSPRSGDLSVYWYQQSLDQGLQFLIQYYNGEERAKGNILERFSAQQFPDLHSELNLSSLELGDSALYFCASSPGFSGNTIYFGEGSWLTVV.

The genes are TRBV5-1 and TRBJ2-3; D call uncertain. The V gene's germline CDR1 is SGHRS and CDR2 YFSETQ. Trimming pared 3 bases from V and 1 base from J, leaving 9 bases between. The CDR3 has 14 amino acids. The CDR3 DNA follows: TGCGCCAGCAGCTCTCGGAGCCGCACAGATACGCAGTATTTT. This gives the protein CASSSRSRTDTQYF.

CDR3 region: CASSPRAGVGEQYF. The CDR3 DNA is TGTGCCAGCTCACCCAGGGCAGGCGTCGGGGAGCAGTACTTC. J is TRBJ2-7 and V is TRBV18; possibly TRBD1 for D (5 bases). The CDR3 is 14 amino acids. Germline V CDR1 and CDR2: KGHSH, LQKENI. V was shortened by 3 bases and J by 7 bases, with 16 bases between the two germline ends.

The chain recombines TRBV5-8 with TRBJ2-5, with D possibly being TRBD1 (5 bases). The germline V gene has CDR1 SGHTS and CDR2 YDEGEE. The CDR3 consists of 15 residues. V dropped 0 bases and J dropped 1 base, with 10 bases sitting between them. CDR3 nucleotide sequence: TGTGCCAGCAGCTTGGGTGCAGGGTTCCAAGAGACCCAGTACTTC. Encoded protein: CASSLGAGFQETQYF.

The chain uses TRBV27 and TRBJ1-1, with TRBD1 matching over 8 bases. Per germline, CDR1 MNHEY and CDR2 SMNVEV (reference sequence). The CDR3 spans 16 residues. With 3 bases clipped from V and 4 bases from J, the junction kept 10 bases outside the gene matches. The CDR3, as DNA: TGTGCCAGCAGTTTCCTGTCCCAGGGGGCGTCCACTGAAGCTTTCTTT. It specifies CASSFLSQGASTEAFF.

The rearrangement joins TRBV9 to TRBJ2-1, with 9 bases matching TRBD2. This CDR3 contains 15 residues. Per the germline V gene, CDR1 is SGDLS and CDR2 is YYNGEE. Trimming cost V 0 bases and J 8 bases; bases outside gene matches: 6. CDR3 protein: CASSVVSGRGDEQFF. The DNA for the CDR3 is TGTGCCAGCAGCGTAGTTAGCGGGAGAGGGGATGAGCAGTTCTTC.

The gene calls are TRBV9 and TRBJ2-3; possibly TRBD1 for D (6 bases). CDR1 and CDR2 (germline): SGDLS, YYNGEE. CDR3 length: 13 amino acids. V lost 0 bases and J 5 bases, leaving 7 bases between the germline ends. CDR3 sequence reads: CASSVVDRDTQYF. CDR3 in DNA: TGTGCCAGCAGCGTAGTGGACAGAGATACGCAGTATTTT. The full variable domain, in which reference TRBV9 and TRBJ2-3 provide the parts outside the CDR3, is DSGVTQTPKHLITATGQRVTLRCSPRSGDLSVYWYQQSLDQGLQFLIQYYNGEERAKGNILERFSAQQFPDLHSELNLSSLELGDSALYFCASSVVDRDTQYFGPGTRLTVL.

The chain joins TRBV25-1 to TRBJ2-5, with unresolved D. The CDR3 consists of 12 residues. From germline, CDR1 is MGHDK and CDR2 SYGVNS. Trimming left V 8 bases short and J 7 bases short, with 14 bases between. The CDR3 reads CASSGSPGTQYF. The DNA for the CDR3 is TGTGCCAGCTCGGGTAGTCCGGGGACCCAGTACTTC.

The chain joins TRBV7-2 to TRBJ2-3, with TRBD2 as a possible D gene (5 bases). Per the germline V gene, CDR1 is SGHTA and CDR2 is FQGNSA. V was clipped by 1 base and J by 8 bases, with 10 bases between them. The CDR3 has 13 residues. CDR3 amino acids: CASSLERSGTQYF. CDR3 DNA: TGTGCCAGCAGCTTAGAGAGAAGCGGTACGCAGTATTTT.

The CDR3 nucleotides read TGTGCCAGCAGTTTAGCAGGGCGAGTTCATCAGCCCCAGCATTTT. The encoded protein is CASSLAGRVHQPQHF. This chain joins TRBV28 and TRBJ1-5, with a possible D match to TRBD1 (5 bases). V lost 2 bases, J lost 5 bases, and 13 bases lay in between. Germline values: CDR1 MDHEN, CDR2 SYDVKM. The CDR3 spans 15 residues.

A single count supports this clone. The chain couples TRBV6-5 to TRBJ1-5, with TRBD1 as a possible D gene (5 bases). The CDR3 consists of 14 residues. V was cut by 4 bases and J by 2 bases, with 9 bases left in between. In germline, CDR1 is MNHEY, CDR2 SVGAGI. Here the CDR3 DNA reads TGTGCCAGCAGTTCGGGGGTTGGCAATCAGCCCCAGCATTTT. The encoded protein is CASSSGVGNQPQHF.

This clone was recorded only once. The chain employs TRBV5-1 and TRBJ2-2; D perhaps matches TRBD2 (6 bases). From germline, CDR1 is SGHRS and CDR2 YFSETQ. Trimming left V 1 base short and J 0 bases short, with 10 bases between. This CDR3 has 16 residues. CDR3 protein: CASSLSGWANTGELFF. DNA for the CDR3: TGCGCCAGCAGCTTGAGCGGGTGGGCGAACACCGGGGAGCTGTTTTTT.

This clone was detected a few times. V and J are TRBV18 and TRBJ1-5, with TRBD1 as a possible D gene (5 bases). The CDR3 has 14 amino acids. Germline V gene data show CDR1 as KGHSH and CDR2 as LQKENI. V gave up 1 base and J gave up 2 bases, with 6 bases separating them. CDR3 nucleotide sequence: TGTGCCAGCTCACCACAGGGGCGCAATCAGCCCCAGCATTTT. Protein: CASSPQGRNQPQHF.

The V and J genes are TRBV6-5 and TRBJ1-4; 12 nucleotides agree with TRBD1. J was trimmed by 10 bases and V by 4 bases; bases with no gene match: 10. CDR1 is MNHEY and CDR2 is SVGAGI in the germline V gene. The CDR3 length is 16 residues. This CDR3 is CASSWVSGQGAGKLFF. DNA of the CDR3: TGTGCCAGCAGTTGGGTATCGGGACAGGGGGCAGGAAAACTGTTTTTT.

The V gene is TRBV6-1, the J gene TRBJ1-3; 7 bases are a match to TRBD1. The CDR3 is made up of 14 amino acids. Germline V lookup: CDR1 MNHNS, CDR2 SASEGT. V lost 7 bases to trimming and J lost 0 bases; unmatched junction nucleotides: 3. The DNA for the CDR3 is TGTGCCAGCATCACAGGGGACTCTGGAAACACCATATATTTT. Its protein is CASITGDSGNTIYF.

This sequence joins TRBV9 and TRBJ2-3; TRBD1 might be the D (6 bases). The V and J ends lost 3 bases and 3 bases respectively, with 14 bases between them. Germline loops: CDR1 SGDLS, CDR2 YYNGEE. The CDR3 consists of 15 residues. In nucleotides, the CDR3 is TGTGCCAGCAGCGAAGAGGACAGATCAACAGATACGCAGTATTTT. This gives the protein CASSEEDRSTDTQYF.

This chain joins TRBV5-1 and TRBJ1-4; 7 nucleotides match TRBD1. The CDR3 consists of 13 residues. Germline trimming cut 4 bases from V and 8 bases from J; bases unmatched to any gene: 5. CDR1 is SGHRS and CDR2 is YFSETQ in the germline V gene. In DNA form, the CDR3 reads TGCGCCAGCAGCCCGAGGGGGCAGGAAAAACTGTTTTTT. This translates into CASSPRGQEKLFF.